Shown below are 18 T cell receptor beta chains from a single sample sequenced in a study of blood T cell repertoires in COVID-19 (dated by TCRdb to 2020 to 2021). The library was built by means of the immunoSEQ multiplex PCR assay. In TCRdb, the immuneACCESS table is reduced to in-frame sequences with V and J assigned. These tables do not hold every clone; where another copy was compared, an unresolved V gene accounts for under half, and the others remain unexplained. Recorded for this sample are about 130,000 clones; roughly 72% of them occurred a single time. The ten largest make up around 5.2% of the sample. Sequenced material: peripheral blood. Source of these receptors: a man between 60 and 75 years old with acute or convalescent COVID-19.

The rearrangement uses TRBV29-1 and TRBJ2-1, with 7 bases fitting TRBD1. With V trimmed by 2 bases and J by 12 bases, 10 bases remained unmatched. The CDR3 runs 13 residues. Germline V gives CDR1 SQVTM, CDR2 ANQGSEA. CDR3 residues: CSVEINPDRRQFF. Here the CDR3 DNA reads TGCAGCGTTGAAATTAATCCGGACAGGCGGCAGTTCTTC.

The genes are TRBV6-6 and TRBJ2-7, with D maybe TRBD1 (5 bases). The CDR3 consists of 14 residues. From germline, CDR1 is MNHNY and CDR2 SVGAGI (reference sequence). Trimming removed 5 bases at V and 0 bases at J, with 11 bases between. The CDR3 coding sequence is TGTGCCAGCAGTGGCAGGGAAATCTCCTACGAGCAGTACTTC. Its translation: CASSGREISYEQYF.

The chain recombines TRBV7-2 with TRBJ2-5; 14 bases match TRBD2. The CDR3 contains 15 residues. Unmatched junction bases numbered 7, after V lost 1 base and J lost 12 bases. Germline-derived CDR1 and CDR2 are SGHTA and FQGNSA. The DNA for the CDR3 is TGTGCCAGCAGCTTAGTCGGGACTAGCGGGAGACGGGAGTACTTC. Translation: CASSLVGTSGRREYF.

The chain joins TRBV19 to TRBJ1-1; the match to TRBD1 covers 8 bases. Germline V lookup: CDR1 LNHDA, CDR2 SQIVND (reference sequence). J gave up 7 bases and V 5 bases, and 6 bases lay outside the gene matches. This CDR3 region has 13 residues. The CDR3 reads CASSWTGTYEAFF. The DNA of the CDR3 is TGTGCCAGTAGTTGGACAGGGACTTATGAAGCTTTCTTT.

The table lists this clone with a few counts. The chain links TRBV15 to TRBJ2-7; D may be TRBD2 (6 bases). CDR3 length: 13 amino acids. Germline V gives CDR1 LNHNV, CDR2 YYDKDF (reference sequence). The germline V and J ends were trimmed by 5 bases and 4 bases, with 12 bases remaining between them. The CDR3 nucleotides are TGTGCCACCAGCCCCGCAGGGAGGTACGAGCAGTACTTC. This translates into CATSPAGRYEQYF.

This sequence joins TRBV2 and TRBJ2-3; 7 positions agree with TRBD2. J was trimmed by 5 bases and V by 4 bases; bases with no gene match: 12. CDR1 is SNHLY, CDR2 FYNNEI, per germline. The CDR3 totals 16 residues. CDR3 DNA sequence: TGTGCCAGCAGTGGGTTGGGAGGGGCGAGTCGAGATACGCAGTATTTT. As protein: CASSGLGGASRDTQYF.

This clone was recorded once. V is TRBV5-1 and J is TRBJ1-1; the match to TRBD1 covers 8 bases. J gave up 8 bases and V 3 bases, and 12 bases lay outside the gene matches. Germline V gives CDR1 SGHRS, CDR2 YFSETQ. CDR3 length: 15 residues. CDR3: CASSSHGTGNLEAFF. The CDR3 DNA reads TGCGCCAGCAGCTCACACGGGACAGGCAATCTAGAAGCTTTCTTT.

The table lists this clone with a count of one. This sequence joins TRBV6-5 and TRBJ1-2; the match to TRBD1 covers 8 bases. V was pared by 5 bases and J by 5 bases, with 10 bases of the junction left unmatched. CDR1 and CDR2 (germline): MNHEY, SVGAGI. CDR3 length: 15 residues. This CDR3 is CASSPEGTGVYGYTF. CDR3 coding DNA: TGTGCCAGCAGTCCCGAGGGGACAGGAGTATATGGCTACACCTTC.

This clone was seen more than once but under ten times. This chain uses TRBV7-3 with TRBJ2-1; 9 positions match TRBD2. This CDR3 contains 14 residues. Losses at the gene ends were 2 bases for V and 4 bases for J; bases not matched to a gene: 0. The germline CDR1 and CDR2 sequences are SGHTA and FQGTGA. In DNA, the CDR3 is TGTGCCAGCAGCTTAGCGGGGGGGTACAATGAGCAGTTCTTC. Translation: CASSLAGGYNEQFF.

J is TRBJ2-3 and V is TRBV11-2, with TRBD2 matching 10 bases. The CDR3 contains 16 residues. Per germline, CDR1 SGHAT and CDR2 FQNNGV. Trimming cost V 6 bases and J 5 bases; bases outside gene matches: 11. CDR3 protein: CASSHVSGGALDTQYF. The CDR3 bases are TGTGCCAGCAGTCATGTAAGCGGGGGGGCTTTAGATACGCAGTATTTT.

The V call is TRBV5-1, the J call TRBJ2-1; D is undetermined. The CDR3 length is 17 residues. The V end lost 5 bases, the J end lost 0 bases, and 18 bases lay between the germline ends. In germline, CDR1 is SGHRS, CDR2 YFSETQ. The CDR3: CASRPFLDPSSYNEQFF. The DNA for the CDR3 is TGCGCCAGCAGGCCCTTCTTAGACCCTAGCTCCTACAATGAGCAGTTCTTC.

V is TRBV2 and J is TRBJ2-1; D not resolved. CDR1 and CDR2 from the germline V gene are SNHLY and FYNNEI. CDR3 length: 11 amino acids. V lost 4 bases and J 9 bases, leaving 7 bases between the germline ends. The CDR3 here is CASSAMAEQFF. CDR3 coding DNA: TGTGCCAGCAGTGCGATGGCTGAGCAGTTCTTC.

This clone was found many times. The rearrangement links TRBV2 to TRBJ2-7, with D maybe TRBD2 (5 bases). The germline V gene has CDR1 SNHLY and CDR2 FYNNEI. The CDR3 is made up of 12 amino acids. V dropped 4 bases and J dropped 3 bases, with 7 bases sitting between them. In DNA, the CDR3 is TGTGCCAGCAGTGGACGGGGCTACGAGCAGTACTTC. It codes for CASSGRGYEQYF.

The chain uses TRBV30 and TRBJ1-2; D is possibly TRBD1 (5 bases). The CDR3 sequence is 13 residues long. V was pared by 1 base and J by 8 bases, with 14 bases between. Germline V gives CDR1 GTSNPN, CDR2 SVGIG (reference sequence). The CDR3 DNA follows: TGTGCCTGGAGTGGACAGTCATATGGCGGCTACACCTTC. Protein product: CAWSGQSYGGYTF.

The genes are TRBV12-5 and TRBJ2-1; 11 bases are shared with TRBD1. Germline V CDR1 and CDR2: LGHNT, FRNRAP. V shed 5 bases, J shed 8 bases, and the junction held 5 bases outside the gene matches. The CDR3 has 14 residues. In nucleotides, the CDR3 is TGTGCTAGTGGTGGAGGGACAGGGGGAGATGAGCAGTTCTTC. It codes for CASGGGTGGDEQFF.

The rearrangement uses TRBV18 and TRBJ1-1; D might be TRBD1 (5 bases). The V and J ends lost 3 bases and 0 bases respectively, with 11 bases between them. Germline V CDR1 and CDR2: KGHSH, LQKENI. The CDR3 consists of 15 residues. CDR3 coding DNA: TGTGCCAGCTCACCTAACCGGGGGGTGAACACTGAAGCTTTCTTT. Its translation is CASSPNRGVNTEAFF.

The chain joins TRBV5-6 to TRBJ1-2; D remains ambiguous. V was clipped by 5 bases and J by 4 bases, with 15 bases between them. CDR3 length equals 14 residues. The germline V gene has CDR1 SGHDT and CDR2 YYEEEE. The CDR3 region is CASRAGGGSYGYTF. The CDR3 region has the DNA TGTGCCAGCAGGGCGGGTGGAGGGAGCTATGGCTACACCTTC.

The CDR3 bases are TGTGCCAGCTCTCCGGACAGGGGCCAGTTCGGAGGCTACACCTTC. It is translated as CASSPDRGQFGGYTF. The chain carries TRBV18 and TRBJ1-2; TRBD1 matches 9 bases. The germline CDR1 and CDR2 sequences are KGHSH and LQKENI. The CDR3 extends over 15 amino acids. The V and J ends lost 6 bases and 8 bases, in that order; junction bases with no gene match: 13.